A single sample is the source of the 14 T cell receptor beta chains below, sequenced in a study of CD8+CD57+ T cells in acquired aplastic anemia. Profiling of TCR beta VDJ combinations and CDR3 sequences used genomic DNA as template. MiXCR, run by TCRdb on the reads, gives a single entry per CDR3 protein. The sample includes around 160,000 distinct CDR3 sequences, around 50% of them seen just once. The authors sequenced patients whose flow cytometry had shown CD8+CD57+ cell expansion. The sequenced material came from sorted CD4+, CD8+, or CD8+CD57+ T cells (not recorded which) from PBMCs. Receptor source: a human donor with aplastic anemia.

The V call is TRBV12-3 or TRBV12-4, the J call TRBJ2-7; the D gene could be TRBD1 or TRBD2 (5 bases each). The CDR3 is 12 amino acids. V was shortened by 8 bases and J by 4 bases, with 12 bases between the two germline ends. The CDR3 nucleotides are TGTGCCAGCCAAGGTGGGGGATACGAGCAGTACTTC. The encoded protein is CASQGGGYEQYF.

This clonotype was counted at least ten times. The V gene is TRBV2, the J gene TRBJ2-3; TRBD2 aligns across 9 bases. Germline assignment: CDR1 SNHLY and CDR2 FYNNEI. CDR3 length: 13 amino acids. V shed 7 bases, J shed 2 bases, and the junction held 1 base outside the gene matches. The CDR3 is CASTSGTTDTQYF. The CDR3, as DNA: TGTGCCAGCACTAGCGGGACCACAGATACGCAGTATTTT. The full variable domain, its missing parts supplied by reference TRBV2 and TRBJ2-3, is EPEVTQTPSHQVTQMGQEVILRCVPISNHLYFYWYRQILGQKVEFLVSFYNNEISEKSEIFDDQFSVERPDGSNFTLKIRSTKLEDSAMYFCASTSGTTDTQYFGPGTRLTVL.

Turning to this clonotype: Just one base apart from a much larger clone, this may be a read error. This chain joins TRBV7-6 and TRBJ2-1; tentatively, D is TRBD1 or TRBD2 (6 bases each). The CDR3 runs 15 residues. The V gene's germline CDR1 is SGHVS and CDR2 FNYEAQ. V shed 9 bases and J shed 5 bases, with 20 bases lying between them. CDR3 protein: CARSMLGGFNNEQFF. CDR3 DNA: TGTGCCAGGAGCATGTTGGGGGGCTTTAACAATGAGCAGTTCTTC. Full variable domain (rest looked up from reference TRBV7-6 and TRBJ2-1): GAGVSQSPRYKVTKRGQDVALRCDPISGHVSLYWYRQALGQGPEFLTYFNYEAQQDKSGLPNDRFSAERPEGSISTLTIQRTEQRDSAMYRCARSMLGGFNNEQFFGPGTRLTVL.

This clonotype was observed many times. This CDR3 is CASSPRTGAGNTIYF. The DNA for the CDR3 is TGTGCCAGCAGCCCTCGGACAGGGGCTGGAAACACCATATATTTT. This sequence joins TRBV7-2 and TRBJ1-3; 9 bases map to TRBD1. Losses at the gene ends were 5 bases for V and 2 bases for J; bases not matched to a gene: 4. Germline V lookup: CDR1 SGHTA, CDR2 FQGNSA. The CDR3 is made up of 15 amino acids.

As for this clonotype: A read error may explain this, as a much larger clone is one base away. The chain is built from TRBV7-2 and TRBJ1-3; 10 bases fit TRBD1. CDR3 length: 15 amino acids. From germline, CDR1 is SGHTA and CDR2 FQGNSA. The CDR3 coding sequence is TGTGCCAGCAGCTTCCTCCGGACAGGGGGAAACACCACATATTTT. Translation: CASSFLRTGGNTTYF. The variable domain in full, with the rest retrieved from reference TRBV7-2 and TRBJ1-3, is GAGVSQSPSNKVTEKGKDVELRCDPISGHTALYWYRQSLGQGLEFLIYFQGNSAPDKSGLPSDRFSAERTGGSVSTLTIQRTQQEDSAVYLCASSFLRTGGNTTYFGEGSWLTVV.

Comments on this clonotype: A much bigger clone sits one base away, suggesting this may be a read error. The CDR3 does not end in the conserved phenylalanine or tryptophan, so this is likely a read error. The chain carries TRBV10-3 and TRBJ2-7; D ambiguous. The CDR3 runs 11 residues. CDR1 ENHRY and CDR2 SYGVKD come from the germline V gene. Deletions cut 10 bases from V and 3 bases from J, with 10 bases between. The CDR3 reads CATFGDYEQYL. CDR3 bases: TGTGCCACCTTTGGGGACTACGAGCAGTACCTC.

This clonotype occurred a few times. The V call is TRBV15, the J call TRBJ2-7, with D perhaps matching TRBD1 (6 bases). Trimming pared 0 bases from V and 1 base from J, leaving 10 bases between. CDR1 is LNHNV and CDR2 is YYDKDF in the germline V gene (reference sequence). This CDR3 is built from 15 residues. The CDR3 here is CATSREADSSYEQYF. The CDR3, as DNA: TGTGCCACCAGCAGAGAGGCGGACAGTTCCTACGAGCAGTACTTC.

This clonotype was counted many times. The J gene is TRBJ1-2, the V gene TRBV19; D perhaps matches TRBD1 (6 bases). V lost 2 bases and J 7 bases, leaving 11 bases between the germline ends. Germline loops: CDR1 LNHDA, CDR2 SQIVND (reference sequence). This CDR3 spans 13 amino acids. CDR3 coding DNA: TGTGCCAGTAGTATATCAGGGGCGAGTGGCTACACCTTC. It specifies CASSISGASGYTF.

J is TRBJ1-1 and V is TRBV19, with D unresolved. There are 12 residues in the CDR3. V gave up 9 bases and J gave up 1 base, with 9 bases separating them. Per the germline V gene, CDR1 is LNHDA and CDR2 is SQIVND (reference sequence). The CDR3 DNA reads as TGTGCCAGCGCCCGGTCGAACACTGAAGCTTTCTTT. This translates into CASARSNTEAFF.

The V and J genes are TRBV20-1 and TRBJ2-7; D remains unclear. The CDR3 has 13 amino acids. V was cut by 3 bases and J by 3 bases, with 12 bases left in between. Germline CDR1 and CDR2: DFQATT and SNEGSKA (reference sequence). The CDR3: CSASPRTVYEQYF. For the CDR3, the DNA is TGCAGTGCTAGCCCTAGGACCGTCTACGAGCAGTACTTC.

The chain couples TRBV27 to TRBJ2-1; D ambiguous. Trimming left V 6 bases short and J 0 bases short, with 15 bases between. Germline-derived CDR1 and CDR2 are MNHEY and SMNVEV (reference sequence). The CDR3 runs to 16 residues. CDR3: CASSLLVGSSYNEQFF. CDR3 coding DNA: TGTGCCAGCAGCCTCCTAGTGGGAAGCTCCTACAATGAGCAGTTCTTC.

The CDR3 is CSVEPDRGRTETQYF. In nucleotides, the CDR3 is TGCAGCGTTGAACCCGACAGGGGGCGCACAGAGACCCAGTACTTC. The rearrangement links TRBV29-1 to TRBJ2-5, with TRBD1 matching over 10 bases. V dropped 2 bases and J dropped 4; count of bases not matched to a gene: 7. Germline V gene data show CDR1 as SQVTM and CDR2 as ANQGSEA. The CDR3 sequence is 15 residues long.

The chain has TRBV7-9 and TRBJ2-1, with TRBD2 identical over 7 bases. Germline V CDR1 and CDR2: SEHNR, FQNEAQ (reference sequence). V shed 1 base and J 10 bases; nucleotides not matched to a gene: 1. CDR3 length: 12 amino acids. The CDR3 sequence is CASSLEAGEQFF. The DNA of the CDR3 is TGTGCCAGCAGCTTAGAAGCGGGGGAGCAGTTCTTC.

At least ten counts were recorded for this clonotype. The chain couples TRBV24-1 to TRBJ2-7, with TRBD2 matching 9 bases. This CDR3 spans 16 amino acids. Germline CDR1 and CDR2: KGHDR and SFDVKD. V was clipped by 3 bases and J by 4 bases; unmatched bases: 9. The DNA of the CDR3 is TGTGCCACCAGTGATACCCATGGACTAGCGTCATACGAGCAGTACTTC. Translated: CATSDTHGLASYEQYF.